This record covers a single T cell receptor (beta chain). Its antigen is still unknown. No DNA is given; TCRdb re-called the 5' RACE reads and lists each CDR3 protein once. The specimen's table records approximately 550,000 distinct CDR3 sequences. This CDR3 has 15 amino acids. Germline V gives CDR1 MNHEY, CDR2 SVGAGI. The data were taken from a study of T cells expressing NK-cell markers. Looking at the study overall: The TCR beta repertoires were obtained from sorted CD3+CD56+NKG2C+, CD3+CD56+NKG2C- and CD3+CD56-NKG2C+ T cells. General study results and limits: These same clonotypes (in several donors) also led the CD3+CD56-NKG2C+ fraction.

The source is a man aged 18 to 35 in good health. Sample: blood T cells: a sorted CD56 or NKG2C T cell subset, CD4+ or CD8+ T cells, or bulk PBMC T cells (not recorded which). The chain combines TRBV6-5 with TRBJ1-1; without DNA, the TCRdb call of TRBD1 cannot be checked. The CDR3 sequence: CASSFAGTENTEAFF.